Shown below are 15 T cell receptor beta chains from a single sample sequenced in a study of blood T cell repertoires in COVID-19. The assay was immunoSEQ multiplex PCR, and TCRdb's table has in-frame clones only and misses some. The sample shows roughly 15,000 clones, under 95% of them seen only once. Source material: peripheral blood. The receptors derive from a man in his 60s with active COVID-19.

The chain's CDR3 is CASSPDGGAIGEQFF. CDR3 coding DNA: TGTGCCAGCTCACCAGACGGGGGGGCAATAGGTGAGCAGTTCTTC. The V and J genes are TRBV18 and TRBJ2-1; TRBD2 matches 8 bases. The V gene's germline CDR1 is KGHSH and CDR2 LQKENI. The CDR3 covers 15 residues. V was pared by 2 bases and J by 9 bases, with 9 bases of the junction left unmatched.

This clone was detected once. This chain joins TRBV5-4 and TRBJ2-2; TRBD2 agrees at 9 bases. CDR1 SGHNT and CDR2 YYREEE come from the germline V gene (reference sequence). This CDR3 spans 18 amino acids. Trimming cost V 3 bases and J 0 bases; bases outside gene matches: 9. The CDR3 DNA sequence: TGTGCCAGCAGCTCGCCCCCGAGCGGGGGGACGAACACCGGGGAGCTGTTTTTT. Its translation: CASSSPPSGGTNTGELFF.

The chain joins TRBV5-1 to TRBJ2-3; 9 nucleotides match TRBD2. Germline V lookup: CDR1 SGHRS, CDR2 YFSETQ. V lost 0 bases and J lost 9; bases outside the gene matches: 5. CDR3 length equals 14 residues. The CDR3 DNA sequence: TGCGCCAGCAGCTTGGGGCGGGGGGGCCAGACGCAGTATTTT. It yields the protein CASSLGRGGQTQYF.

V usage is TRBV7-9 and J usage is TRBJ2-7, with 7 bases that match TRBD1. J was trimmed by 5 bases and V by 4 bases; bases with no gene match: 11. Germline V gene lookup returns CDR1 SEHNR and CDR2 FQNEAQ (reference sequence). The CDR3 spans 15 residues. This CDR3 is CASSSGGPPGDEQYV. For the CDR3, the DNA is TGTGCCAGCAGCTCAGGGGGTCCCCCAGGGGACGAGCAGTACGTC.

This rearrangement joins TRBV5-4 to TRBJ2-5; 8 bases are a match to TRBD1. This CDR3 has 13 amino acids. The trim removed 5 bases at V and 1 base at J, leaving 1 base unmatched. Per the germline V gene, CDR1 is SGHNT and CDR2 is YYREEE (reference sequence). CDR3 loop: CASSTGGQETQYF. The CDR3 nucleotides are TGTGCCAGCAGTACAGGGGGCCAAGAGACCCAGTACTTC.

The DNA of the CDR3 is TGTGCCAGCAGCTTTGCGGGGGGCGGCGAGCAGTACGTC. Residues: CASSFAGGGEQYV. The V and J genes are TRBV25-1 and TRBJ2-7; 8 bases are shared with TRBD2. This CDR3 comprises 13 residues. The V gene's germline CDR1 is MGHDK and CDR2 SYGVNS. Trimming cost V 6 bases and J 6 bases; bases outside gene matches: 7.

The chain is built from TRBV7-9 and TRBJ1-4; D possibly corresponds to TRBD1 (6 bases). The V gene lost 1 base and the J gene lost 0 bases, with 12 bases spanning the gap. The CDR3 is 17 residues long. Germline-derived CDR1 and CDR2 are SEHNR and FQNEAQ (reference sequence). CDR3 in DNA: TGTGCCAGCAGCTTAGTTAGGGACACTGCAACTAATGAAAAACTGTTTTTT. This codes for CASSLVRDTATNEKLFF.

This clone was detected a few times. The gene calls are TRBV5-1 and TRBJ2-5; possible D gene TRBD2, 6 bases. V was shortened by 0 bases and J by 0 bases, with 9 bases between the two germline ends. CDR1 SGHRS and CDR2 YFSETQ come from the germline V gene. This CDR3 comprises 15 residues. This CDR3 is CASSLVGDYQETQYF. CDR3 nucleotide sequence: TGCGCCAGCAGCTTGGTCGGGGACTACCAAGAGACCCAGTACTTC.

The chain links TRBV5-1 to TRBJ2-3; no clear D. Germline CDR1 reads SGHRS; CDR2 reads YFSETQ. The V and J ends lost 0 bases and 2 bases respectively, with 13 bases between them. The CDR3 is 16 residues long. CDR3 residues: CASSLALGGDTDTQYF. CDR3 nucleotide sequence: TGCGCCAGCAGCTTGGCCCTCGGCGGAGACACAGATACGCAGTATTTT.

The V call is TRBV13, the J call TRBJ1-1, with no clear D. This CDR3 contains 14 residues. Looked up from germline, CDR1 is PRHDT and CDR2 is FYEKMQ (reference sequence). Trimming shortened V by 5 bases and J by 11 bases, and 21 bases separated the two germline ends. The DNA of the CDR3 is TGTGCCAGCAGCCCTGATGGCGGCCGAACACGGGCTTTCTTT. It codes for CASSPDGGRTRAFF.

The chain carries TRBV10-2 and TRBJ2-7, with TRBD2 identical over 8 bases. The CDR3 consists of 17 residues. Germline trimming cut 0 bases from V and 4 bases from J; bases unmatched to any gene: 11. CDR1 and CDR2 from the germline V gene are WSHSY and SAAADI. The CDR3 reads CASSESFSGGGQYEQYV. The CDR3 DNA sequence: TGCGCCAGCAGTGAGTCGTTCTCGGGGGGGGGCCAATACGAGCAGTACGTC.

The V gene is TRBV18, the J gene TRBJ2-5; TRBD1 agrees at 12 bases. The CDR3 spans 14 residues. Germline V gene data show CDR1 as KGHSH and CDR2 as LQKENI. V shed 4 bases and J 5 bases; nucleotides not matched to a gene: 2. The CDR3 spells CASSRGQGAETQYF. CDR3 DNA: TGTGCCAGCTCACGGGGACAGGGGGCCGAGACCCAGTACTTC.

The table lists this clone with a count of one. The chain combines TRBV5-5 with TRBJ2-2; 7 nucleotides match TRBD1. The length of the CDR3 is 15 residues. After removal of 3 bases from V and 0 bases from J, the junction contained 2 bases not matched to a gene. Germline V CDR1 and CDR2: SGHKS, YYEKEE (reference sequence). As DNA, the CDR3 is TGTGCCAGCAGCTCGACAGGGACGAACACCGGGGAGCTGTTTTTT. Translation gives CASSSTGTNTGELFF.

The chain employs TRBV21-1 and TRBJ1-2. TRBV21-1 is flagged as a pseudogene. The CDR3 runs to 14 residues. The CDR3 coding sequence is TGTGCCAGCAGCTCAGGTGGAGGGGAAAGTGGCTACACCTTC. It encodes CASSSGGGESGYTF.

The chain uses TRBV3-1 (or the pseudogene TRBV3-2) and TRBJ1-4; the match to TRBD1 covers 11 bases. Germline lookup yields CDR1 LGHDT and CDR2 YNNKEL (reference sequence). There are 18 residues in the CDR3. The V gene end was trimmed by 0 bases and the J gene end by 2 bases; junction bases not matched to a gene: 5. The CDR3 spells CASSQEGTGGGTNEKLFF. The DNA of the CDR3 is TGTGCCAGCAGCCAAGAAGGGACAGGGGGTGGCACTAATGAAAAACTGTTTTTT.